This entry is about one T cell receptor (beta chain). The data originate from a study of blood T cell repertoires in COVID-19. Produced via immunoSEQ multiplex PCR; TCRdb's table is partial and in-frame only. The profile shows tens of thousands of clones, about 90% of them singletons. Germline loops: CDR1 LGHDT, CDR2 YNNKEL (reference sequence). Trimming took off 4 bases at V and 6 bases at J, with 7 bases between the two ends. The CDR3 has 12 amino acids. The TCR originated in a human donor in a cohort sampled during active COVID-19. The V gene is TRBV3-1 (or the pseudogene TRBV3-2), the J gene TRBJ2-1; unclear D gene. Source material: peripheral blood. The CDR3 region has the DNA TGTGCCAGCAGCCCCGGTACCAATGAGCAGTTCTTC. Its protein product is CASSPGTNEQFF.